The 14 T cell receptor beta chains given below trace back to one sample, sequenced in a study of blood T cell repertoires in COVID-19. Profiled with immunoSEQ multiplex PCR; TCRdb holds only in-frame clones, not every one. This sample has 50,000 to 60,000 clones; roughly nine tenths occur once, and the top ten carry more than 8%. Sequences were obtained from peripheral blood. These receptors were collected from a woman older than 75 with acute or convalescent COVID-19.

The chain employs TRBV6-2 or TRBV6-3 and TRBJ1-2, with 7 bases matching TRBD1. Germline V gene sequence: CDR1 MNHEY, CDR2 SVGEGT. The CDR3 is 14 residues long. Trimming removed 6 bases from V and 8 bases from J; junction bases left unmatched: 12. CDR3 sequence: CASSQGQLVGGYTF. CDR3 coding DNA: TGTGCCAGCAGCCAGGGACAGTTAGTAGGAGGCTACACCTTC.

The chain recombines TRBV6-2 or TRBV6-3 with TRBJ1-1; D possibly corresponds to TRBD1 (5 bases). The V gene lost 1 base and the J gene lost 5 bases, with 17 bases spanning the gap. Germline V lookup: CDR1 MNHEY, CDR2 SVGEGT. This CDR3 comprises 16 residues. The CDR3 is CASSYYSTASGTEAFF. The CDR3 coding sequence is TGTGCCAGCAGTTACTACTCGACAGCCTCTGGAACTGAAGCTTTCTTT.

This chain uses TRBV19 with TRBJ1-1; TRBD1 agrees at 7 bases. With V trimmed by 5 bases and J by 3 bases, 12 bases remained unmatched. Germline V gene data show CDR1 as LNHDA and CDR2 as SQIVND (reference sequence). The CDR3 has 16 amino acids. CDR3 protein: CASSGTTGRLDTEAFF. The CDR3 nucleotides are TGTGCCAGTAGTGGGACGACAGGGCGTTTGGACACTGAAGCTTTCTTT.

The rearrangement links TRBV7-2 to TRBJ2-2, with 12 positions matching TRBD2. This CDR3 spans 16 amino acids. With 5 bases clipped from V and 9 bases from J, the junction kept 10 bases outside the gene matches. Germline CDR1 is SGHTA and CDR2 is FQGNSA. The CDR3 region is CASSDRLAGAHRELFF. In DNA form, the CDR3 reads TGTGCCAGCAGCGACCGACTAGCGGGGGCACACCGGGAGCTGTTTTTT.

The DNA of the CDR3 is TGTGCCAGCAGCCAGGCGGGACTAGCGGGAGGACAGGGCGGGGAGCTGTTTTTT. The encoded protein is CASSQAGLAGGQGGELFF. V usage is TRBV11-3 and J usage is TRBJ2-2; 15 bases are shared with TRBD2. V shed 5 bases and J 7 bases; nucleotides not matched to a gene: 11. CDR3 size: 18 residues. Germline-derived CDR1 and CDR2 are SGHNT and YENEEA.

The chain recombines TRBV11-1 with TRBJ1-3; D unresolved. This CDR3 has 13 residues. Germline V gene sequence: CDR1 SGHAT, CDR2 FQDESV (reference sequence). Between the trimmed V and J ends, which lost 6 bases and 0 bases, there was a span of 6 bases. For the CDR3, the DNA is TGTGCCAGCAGTCACTACTCTGGAAACACCATATATTTT. It codes for CASSHYSGNTIYF.

In DNA, the CDR3 is TGTGCCAGTAGTACCTCCGTCCTAGGCAATGAGCAGTTCTTC. Residues: CASSTSVLGNEQFF. V is TRBV19 and J is TRBJ2-1; D uncertain. Trimming pared 4 bases from V and 6 bases from J, leaving 13 bases between. The germline CDR1 and CDR2 sequences are LNHDA and SQIVND (reference sequence). The CDR3 runs 14 residues.

This chain joins TRBV7-9 and TRBJ2-7; 7 nucleotides align to TRBD2. Germline V gives CDR1 SEHNR, CDR2 FQNEAQ (reference sequence). The V gene end was trimmed by 5 bases and the J gene end by 11 bases; junction bases not matched to a gene: 12. CDR3 length: 13 amino acids. The CDR3 DNA reads TGTGCCAGCAGCGGCGCTGGGCGGGGAGGGGAGTACTTC. Residues: CASSGAGRGGEYF.

This chain links TRBV2 with TRBJ2-7; D not certain. Germline CDR1 is SNHLY and CDR2 is FYNNEI. This CDR3 comprises 14 residues. V lost 4 bases, J lost 0 bases, and 10 bases lay in between. The CDR3 sequence is CASSVRESSYEQYF. DNA for the CDR3: TGTGCCAGCAGTGTGCGCGAAAGCTCCTACGAGCAGTACTTC. Full variable domain (missing parts from reference TRBV2 and TRBJ2-7): EPEVTQTPSHQVTQMGQEVILRCVPISNHLYFYWYRQILGQKVEFLVSFYNNEISEKSEIFDDQFSVERPDGSNFTLKIRSTKLEDSAMYFCASSVRESSYEQYFGPGTRLTVT.

The chain is built from TRBV27 and TRBJ2-1; 7 positions match TRBD2. The V and J ends lost 11 bases and 4 bases, in that order; junction bases with no gene match: 11. CDR3 size: 14 residues. CDR1 MNHEY and CDR2 SMNVEV come from the germline V gene (reference sequence). This chain's CDR3 is CAGGGSGGYNEQFF. The DNA of the CDR3 is TGTGCCGGCGGCGGATCGGGAGGTTACAATGAGCAGTTCTTC.

V is TRBV2 and J is TRBJ2-7; 9 bases are shared with TRBD1. Trimming took 5 bases from V and 3 from J; bases not matched to a gene: 5. CDR3 length equals 14 residues. Germline V gene lookup returns CDR1 SNHLY and CDR2 FYNNEI. In DNA form, the CDR3 reads TGTGCCAGCAGTAGATTGACAGGGGGCTACGAGCAGTACTTC. It yields the protein CASSRLTGGYEQYF.

The table lists this clone with a count of one. This rearrangement joins TRBV5-1 to TRBJ1-1; D perhaps matches TRBD1 (5 bases). V lost 4 bases, J lost 1 base, and 17 bases lay in between. The CDR3 is 16 residues long. Germline CDR1 SGHRS, CDR2 YFSETQ. The CDR3 is CASSRSGNLKNTEAFF. The CDR3 DNA sequence: TGCGCCAGCAGCCGCTCAGGGAATCTTAAGAACACTGAAGCTTTCTTT.

The V and J genes are TRBV4-3 and TRBJ1-1; D ambiguous. V shed 0 bases and J shed 6 bases, with 11 bases lying between them. This CDR3 is built from 14 residues. The V gene's germline CDR1 is LGHNA and CDR2 YSLEER. This CDR3 is CASSQEYRRSEAFF. CDR3 coding DNA: TGCGCCAGCAGCCAAGAATACAGAAGATCTGAAGCTTTCTTT.

The gene calls are TRBV6-5 and TRBJ1-1; D call uncertain. The CDR3 loop spans 15 amino acids. Trimming removed 0 bases from V and 2 bases from J, with 10 bases in between. The germline V gene has CDR1 MNHEY and CDR2 SVGAGI. In nucleotides, the CDR3 is TGTGCCAGCAGTTACTCGTATGACACCAACACTGAAGCTTTCTTT. Translation gives CASSYSYDTNTEAFF.